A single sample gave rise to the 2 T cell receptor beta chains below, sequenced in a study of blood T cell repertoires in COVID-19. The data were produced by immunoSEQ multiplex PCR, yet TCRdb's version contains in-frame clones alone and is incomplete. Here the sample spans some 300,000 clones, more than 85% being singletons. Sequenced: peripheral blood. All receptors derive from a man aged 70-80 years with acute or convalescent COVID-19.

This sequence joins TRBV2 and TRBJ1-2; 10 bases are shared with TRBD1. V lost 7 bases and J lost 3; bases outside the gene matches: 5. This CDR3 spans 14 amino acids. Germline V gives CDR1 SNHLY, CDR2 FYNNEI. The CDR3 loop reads CASTEDRGDYGYTF. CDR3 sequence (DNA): TGTGCCAGCACTGAGGACAGGGGGGACTATGGCTACACCTTC. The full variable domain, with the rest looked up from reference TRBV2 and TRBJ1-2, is EPEVTQTPSHQVTQMGQEVILRCVPISNHLYFYWYRQILGQKVEFLVSFYNNEISEKSEIFDDQFSVERPDGSNFTLKIRSTKLEDSAMYFCASTEDRGDYGYTFGSGTRLTVV.

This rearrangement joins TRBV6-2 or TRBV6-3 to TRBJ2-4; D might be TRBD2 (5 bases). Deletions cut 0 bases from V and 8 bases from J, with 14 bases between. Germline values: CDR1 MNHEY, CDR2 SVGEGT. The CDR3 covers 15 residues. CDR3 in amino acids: CASSYSSRDLDIQYF. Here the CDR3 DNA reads TGTGCCAGCAGTTACTCATCGAGGGATTTGGACATTCAGTACTTC.